The TCR beta chain under discussion was sequenced for a study of blood T cell repertoires in COVID-19. Notes on this clone: A read error may produce the germline difference seen at one junction end.

Original data processing: Researchers report that nucleated cell counts were estimated from reference gene primer amplification. Clones were read by immunoSEQ multiplex PCR, and TCRdb kept only the in-frame ones, dropping some. That table supplies the V and J calls and clone size; D and trimming were determined from the DNA. The data contain approximately 94,000 clones, more than 75% of them singletons. The CDR3 is made up of 20 amino acids. The germline CDR1 and CDR2 sequences are SSHAT and FNYEAQ (reference sequence). The chain couples TRBV7-7 to TRBJ1-5; D uncertain. The source is a woman of 80 years or more with active COVID-19. The source material was peripheral blood. CDR3: CASSPKWPQESDYSNQPQHF. CDR3 sequence (DNA): TGTGCTAGCAGCCCCAAGTGGCCCCAGGAGAGCGACTATAGCAATCAGCCCCAGCATTTT.